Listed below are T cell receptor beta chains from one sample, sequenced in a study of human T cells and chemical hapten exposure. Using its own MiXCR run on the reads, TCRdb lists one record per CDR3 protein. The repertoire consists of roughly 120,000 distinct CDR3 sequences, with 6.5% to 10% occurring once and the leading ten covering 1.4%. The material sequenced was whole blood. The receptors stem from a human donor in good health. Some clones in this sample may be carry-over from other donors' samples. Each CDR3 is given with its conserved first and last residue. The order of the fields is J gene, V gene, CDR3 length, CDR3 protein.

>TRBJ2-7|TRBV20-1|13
CSAIGLAGDEQYF
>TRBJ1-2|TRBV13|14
CASSFRQGSYGYTF
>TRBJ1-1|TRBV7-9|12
CASSLLIAEAFF
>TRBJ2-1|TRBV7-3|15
CASSFSGGAGVEQFF
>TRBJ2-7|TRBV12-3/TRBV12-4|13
CASKREPSYEQYF
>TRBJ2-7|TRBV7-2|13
CASSLDPSYEQYF
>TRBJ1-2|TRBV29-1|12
CSASEPLQGYTF
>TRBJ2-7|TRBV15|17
CATSRVLGAYNAYEQYF
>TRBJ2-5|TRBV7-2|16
CASSSPPGPTGETQYF
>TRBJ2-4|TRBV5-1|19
CASSLDEGAPLEAKNIQYF
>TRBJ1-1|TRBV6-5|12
CASSRPGGRAFF
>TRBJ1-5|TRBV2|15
CASSAQGKDNQPQHF
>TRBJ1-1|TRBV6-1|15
CASSELPGLNTEAFF
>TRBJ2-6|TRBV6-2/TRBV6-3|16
CASSYGPGSGANVLTF
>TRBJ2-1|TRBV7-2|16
CASSLRVASPYDEQFF
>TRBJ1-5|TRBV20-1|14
CSAIVQGANQPQHF
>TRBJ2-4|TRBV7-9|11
CASSLGQGNYF